These 28 T cell receptor beta chains were all obtained from the same sample, sequenced in a study of read filtering for tumor transcriptome and immune sequencing. The library was built from roughly 400 ng RNA with molecular barcoded adaptors for alpha/delta and beta/gamma chains. In TCRdb, the reads were re-called with MiXCR into one record per CDR3 protein. The sample includes 75,000 to 95,000 distinct CDR3 sequences, about 22% seen only once; the top ten take roughly 11%. The sequenced sample consisted of a population of CD138-negative cells sorted from bone marrow. These receptors all stem from a donor at least 40 years old with multiple myeloma.

In this sample, this clonotype turned up a few times. The chain couples TRBV20-1 to TRBJ2-1; 8 bases fit TRBD2. The ends lost 6 bases at V and 2 bases at J; junction bases unmatched: 9. In germline, CDR1 is DFQATT, CDR2 SNEGSKA (reference sequence). The CDR3 runs 15 residues. The CDR3 here is CSAPPGLGAYNEQFF. The DNA for the CDR3 is TGCAGTGCGCCACCGGGACTAGGAGCCTACAATGAGCAGTTCTTC.

This clonotype appeared once. The J gene is TRBJ2-1, the V gene TRBV3-1; 13 bases align to TRBD2. Unmatched junction bases numbered 4, after V lost 4 bases and J lost 10 bases. This CDR3 is built from 14 residues. Germline V CDR1 and CDR2: LGHDT, YNNKEL (reference sequence). CDR3 in DNA: TGTGCCAGCAGCCCCCCGGGACTAGCGGGGGAGCAGTTCTTC. Encoded protein: CASSPPGLAGEQFF.

This clonotype was recorded at least ten times. Relative to the germline gene, one junction end is altered; a read error may explain this. V and J are TRBV29-1 and TRBJ2-6, with D possibly matching TRBD1 (5 bases). From germline, CDR1 is SQVTM and CDR2 ANQGSEA. This CDR3 is built from 12 residues. The CDR3 nucleotides are TGCAGCGTTGACTCTGGGGCCAACGTCCTGACCTTC. It translates to CSVDSGANVLTF.

This clonotype was observed at least ten times. V and J are TRBV5-4 and TRBJ2-1; 8 bases agree with TRBD2. The CDR3 has 15 residues. Germline loops: CDR1 SGHNT, CDR2 YYREEE (reference sequence). V was clipped by 3 bases and J by 8 bases; unmatched bases: 10. In DNA form, the CDR3 reads TGTGCCAGCAGCTACGGGGGGGCCGTATTCGATGAGCAGTTCTTC. Translation: CASSYGGAVFDEQFF.

This clonotype was detected many times. CDR3 sequence reads: CASISPKSGHYGYTF. DNA of the CDR3: TGTGCCAGCATTTCCCCCAAGTCCGGACACTATGGCTACACCTTC. The rearrangement joins TRBV28 to TRBJ1-2; the D is unclear. This CDR3 spans 15 amino acids. V was pared by 7 bases and J by 3 bases, with 18 bases between. CDR1 MDHEN and CDR2 SYDVKM come from the germline V gene.

For this clonotype: This sequence may be a read error, since a much larger clone differs from it by one base. V usage is TRBV7-8 and J usage is TRBJ1-5; TRBD1 matches at 10 bases. CDR1 is SGHVS and CDR2 is FQNEAQ in the germline V gene. The CDR3 is made up of 16 amino acids. The CDR3: CASSTRRDRGRQPQPF. CDR3 in DNA: TGTGCCAGCAGCACGCGCCGGGACAGGGGTAGGCAGCCCCAGCCTTTT. Based on the CDR3 plus reference TRBV7-8 and TRBJ1-5, the full variable domain is GAGVSQSPRYKVAKRGQDVALRCDPISGHVSLFWYQQALGQGPEFLTYFQNEAQLDKSGLPSDRFFAERPEGSVSTLKIQRTQQEDSAVYLCASSTRRDRGRQPQPFGDGTRLSIL.

V is TRBV12-3 or TRBV12-4 and J is TRBJ2-7, with 10 bases lining up with TRBD1. The CDR3 runs 16 residues. V lost 4 bases and J lost 4; bases outside the gene matches: 10. CDR3 in amino acids: CASSSQGTGAMYEQYF. Here the CDR3 DNA reads TGTGCCAGCAGTTCACAAGGGACAGGGGCAATGTACGAGCAGTACTTC.

This clonotype was counted many times. The chain combines TRBV18 with TRBJ2-3; the D gene is possibly TRBD1 (6 bases). Trimming left V 3 bases short and J 3 bases short, with 10 bases between. Germline CDR1 KGHSH, CDR2 LQKENI. This CDR3 contains 14 residues. The CDR3 is CASSPGGSTDTQYF. The CDR3 coding sequence is TGTGCCAGCTCACCTGGGGGCTCTACAGATACGCAGTATTTT.

In this sample, this clonotype turned up many times. The chain links TRBV9 to TRBJ2-1; 8 bases fit TRBD1. Germline V gives CDR1 SGDLS, CDR2 YYNGEE. V lost 0 bases, J lost 6 bases, and 2 bases stayed unmatched. The CDR3 extends over 14 amino acids. This CDR3 reads CASSVVDRVNEQFF. The CDR3 DNA reads TGTGCCAGCAGCGTAGTGGACAGGGTCAATGAGCAGTTCTTC.

V usage is TRBV5-1 and J usage is TRBJ1-2, with D unclear. V lost 7 bases and J lost 2, with 12 bases in between. The CDR3 loop spans 13 amino acids. CDR1 and CDR2 (germline): SGHRS, YFSETQ. CDR3 sequence (DNA): TGCGCCAGCGGCCTCCACCAGAACTATGGCTACACCTTC. Amino acid sequence: CASGLHQNYGYTF.

This clonotype showed up many times. V is TRBV2 and J is TRBJ1-2; TRBD1 matches at 7 bases. The germline V gene encodes CDR1 SNHLY and CDR2 FYNNEI. This CDR3 comprises 12 residues. The J segment lost 4 bases and the V segment lost 6 bases, leaving 2 bases of the junction unmatched. DNA of the CDR3: TGTGCCAGCAGCAGGGACAGCTATGGCTACACCTTC. Translated, it gives CASSRDSYGYTF.

This clonotype was seen ten or more times. The chain employs TRBV6-5 and TRBJ1-2; the D gene is possibly TRBD1 (6 bases). Germline lookup yields CDR1 MNHEY and CDR2 SVGAGI. This CDR3 comprises 13 residues. V dropped 7 bases and J dropped 8 bases, with 17 bases sitting between them. CDR3 sequence: CASTQRGGRGYTF. The CDR3 nucleotides read TGTGCCAGCACTCAAAGAGGGGGACGCGGCTACACCTTC.

This clonotype has just a few counts. This chain uses TRBV7-9 with TRBJ1-5, with 9 positions matching TRBD1. With 6 bases clipped from V and 7 bases from J, the junction kept 10 bases outside the gene matches. The CDR3 totals 15 residues. CDR1 and CDR2 from the germline V gene are SEHNR and FQNEAQ (reference sequence). The CDR3 DNA is TGTGCCAGCAGTCTCCCGGGACAGGGTACCCAGCCCCAGCATTTT. It yields the protein CASSLPGQGTQPQHF. Supplemented by reference TRBV7-9 and TRBJ1-5, the full variable domain reads DTGVSQNPRHKITKRGQNVTFRCDPISEHNRLYWYRQTLGQGPEFLTYFQNEAQLEKSRLLSDRFSAERPKGSFSTLEIQRTEQGDSAMYLCASSLPGQGTQPQHFGDGTRLSIL.

This clonotype has a count of ten or more. V is TRBV20-1 and J is TRBJ1-1; no firm D call. Germline V gene lookup returns CDR1 DFQATT and CDR2 SNEGSKA (reference sequence). This CDR3 comprises 13 residues. Trimming shortened V by 3 bases and J by 0 bases, and 8 bases separated the two germline ends. The CDR3 nucleotides read TGCAGTGCTAGGGGTGCAGTGAACACTGAAGCTTTCTTT. Translated, it gives CSARGAVNTEAFF.

Of note for this clonotype: This may be a read error: a much more frequent sequence differs by one nucleotide. This chain connects TRBV4-1 to TRBJ2-5; 15 bases are shared with TRBD2. Germline assignment: CDR1 MGHRA and CDR2 YSYEKL. The CDR3 length is 18 residues. CDR3 coding DNA: TGCGCCAGCAGCCTAGAGGGACTAGCGGGGGGCCCATTTCGGACCCAGTACTTT. Residues: CASSLEGLAGGPFRTQYF.

This clonotype was seen repeatedly, ten times or more. The chain employs TRBV20-1 and TRBJ2-2; TRBD2 matches 8 bases. The CDR3 has 15 residues. Germline V lookup: CDR1 DFQATT, CDR2 SNEGSKA (reference sequence). The J segment lost 5 bases and the V segment lost 6 bases, leaving 11 bases of the junction unmatched. DNA of the CDR3: TGCAGTGCACCTTTCGGGGGGGGAGTTACCGGGGAGCTGTTTTTT. It yields the protein CSAPFGGGVTGELFF.

As regards this clonotype: The germline gene is not matched at one end of the junction; a read error may be the cause. The chain couples TRBV19 to TRBJ1-5; D might be TRBD1 (6 bases). CDR1 is LNHDA and CDR2 is SQIVND in the germline V gene (reference sequence). The CDR3 spans 15 residues. The CDR3, as DNA: TGCGCCAGTAGTATAGGGGGGTCGCGGACTCGGCCCCAGCATTTT. It yields the protein CASSIGGSRTRPQHF.

With respect to this clonotype: One end of the junction is discordant with germline, which a read error may explain. This chain joins TRBV7-2 and TRBJ2-1, with unresolved D. CDR1 is SGHTA and CDR2 is FQGNSA in the germline V gene. The CDR3 contains 17 residues. CDR3: CASSYYTKTLPYNEQFF. The CDR3 bases are TGTGCCAGCAGCTATTACACCAAAACCCTCCCCTACAATGAACAGTTCTTC. Based on the CDR3 plus reference TRBV7-2 and TRBJ2-1, the full variable domain is GAGVSQSPSNKVTEKGKDVELRCDPISGHTALYWYRQSLGQGLEFLIYFQGNSAPDKSGLPSDRFSAERTGGSVSTLTIQRTQQEDSAVYLCASSYYTKTLPYNEQFFGPGTRLTVL.

There are many counts of this clonotype. The gene calls are TRBV19 and TRBJ1-1; maybe TRBD1 (5 bases). Per the germline V gene, CDR1 is LNHDA and CDR2 is SQIVND (reference sequence). V lost 3 bases, J lost 5 bases, and 16 bases lay in between. The CDR3 covers 15 residues. This CDR3 reads CASSMTTARRTEAFF. CDR3 coding DNA: TGTGCCAGTAGTATGACGACAGCCCGGAGGACTGAAGCTTTCTTT.

The rearrangement links TRBV5-1 to TRBJ2-2; the D call may be TRBD1 or TRBD2 (5 bases each). Germline V CDR1 and CDR2: SGHRS, YFSETQ. This CDR3 has 13 residues. V gave up 9 bases and J gave up 3 bases, with 12 bases separating them. CDR3 region: CATRDADTGELFF. For the CDR3, the DNA is TGCGCCACAAGGGACGCGGACACCGGGGAGCTGTTTTTT.

In this sample, this clonotype turned up many times. CDR3 nucleotide sequence: TGTGCCAGCAGTACACAGCCGACCGGGACAGCGAACACCGGGGAGCTGTTTTTT. This translates into CASSTQPTGTANTGELFF. The chain carries TRBV28 and TRBJ2-2; TRBD1 matches at 7 bases. In germline, CDR1 is MDHEN, CDR2 SYDVKM. The CDR3 totals 18 residues. The V and J ends lost 5 bases and 0 bases, in that order; junction bases with no gene match: 12.

The sample holds many counts of this clonotype. This chain connects TRBV6-1 to TRBJ2-1; D is perhaps TRBD1 (6 bases). Germline-derived CDR1 and CDR2 are MNHNS and SASEGT. V was trimmed by 8 bases and J by 2 bases, leaving 13 bases between them. This CDR3 has 14 residues. CDR3 residues: CASATRGPYNEQFF. The CDR3 DNA reads as TGTGCCAGCGCAACCAGGGGTCCCTACAATGAGCAGTTCTTC.

With respect to this clonotype: Just one base apart from a much larger clone, this may be a read error. The V gene is TRBV2, the J gene TRBJ2-3; 8 bases align to TRBD2. The CDR3 runs to 14 residues. CDR1 is SNHLY and CDR2 is FYNNEI in the germline V gene. The CDR3 loop is CAGRQTSAGDTQYF. CDR3 DNA: TGTGCCGGCAGACAGACTAGCGCCGGAGATACGCAGTATTTT.

V gene TRBV19 combines with J gene TRBJ2-7, with 9 bases identical to TRBD1. Germline V gene lookup returns CDR1 LNHDA and CDR2 SQIVND (reference sequence). This CDR3 region has 15 residues. After removal of 4 bases from V and 2 bases from J, the junction contained 6 bases not matched to a gene. The CDR3 DNA reads as TGTGCCAGTAGTACCGGGACAGGGATCACCTACGAGCAGTACTTC. Protein sequence: CASSTGTGITYEQYF.

This clonotype was detected ten times or more. V is TRBV7-8 and J is TRBJ2-5; 8 bases fit TRBD2. Losses at the gene ends were 1 base for V and 1 base for J; bases not matched to a gene: 2. The CDR3 sequence is 15 residues long. CDR1 SGHVS and CDR2 FQNEAQ come from the germline V gene. This chain's CDR3 is CASSLGTSRQETQYF. CDR3 bases: TGTGCCAGCAGCTTAGGGACTAGCCGCCAAGAGACCCAGTACTTC.

This clonotype came up many times. V and J are TRBV5-8 and TRBJ2-1; 7 positions agree with TRBD1. This CDR3 region has 14 residues. Germline V gene sequence: CDR1 SGHTS, CDR2 YDEGEE. J gave up 9 bases and V 4 bases, and 10 bases lay outside the gene matches. The DNA of the CDR3 is TGTGCCAGCAGCCCACGACAGGGTTCGGGTGAGCAGTTCTTC. Its translation: CASSPRQGSGEQFF.

This clonotype counts as medium-sized. The CDR3 sequence is CASSGSLAGGPTDTQYF. The CDR3 DNA is TGTGCCAGCAGTGGTTCTCTAGCGGGGGGGCCTACAGATACGCAGTATTTT. The chain combines TRBV2 with TRBJ2-3, with 12 bases that match TRBD2. After removal of 4 bases from V and 3 bases from J, the junction contained 8 bases not matched to a gene. CDR3 size: 17 residues. Germline lookup yields CDR1 SNHLY and CDR2 FYNNEI.

This clonotype was found many times. V and J are TRBV6-1 and TRBJ1-1; 9 bases are a match to TRBD1. Unmatched junction bases numbered 4, after V lost 6 bases and J lost 5 bases. The CDR3 totals 13 residues. Germline values: CDR1 MNHNS, CDR2 SASEGT. CDR3 in DNA: TGTGCCAGCAGGGACAGGGGACTTACTGAAGCTTTCTTT. Translated, it gives CASRDRGLTEAFF.